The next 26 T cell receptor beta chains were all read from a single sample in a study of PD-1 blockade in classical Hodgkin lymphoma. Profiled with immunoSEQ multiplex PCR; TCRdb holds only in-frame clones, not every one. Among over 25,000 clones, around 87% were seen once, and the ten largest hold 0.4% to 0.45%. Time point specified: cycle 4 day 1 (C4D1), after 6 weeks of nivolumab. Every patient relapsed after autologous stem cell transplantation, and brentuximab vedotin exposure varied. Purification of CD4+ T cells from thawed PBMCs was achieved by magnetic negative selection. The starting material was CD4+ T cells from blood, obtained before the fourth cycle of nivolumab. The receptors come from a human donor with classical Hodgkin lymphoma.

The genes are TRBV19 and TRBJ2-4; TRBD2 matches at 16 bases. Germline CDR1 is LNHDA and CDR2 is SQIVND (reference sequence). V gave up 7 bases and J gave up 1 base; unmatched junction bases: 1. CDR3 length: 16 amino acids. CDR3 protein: CASMGLAGGAKNIQYF. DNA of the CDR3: TGTGCCAGTATGGGACTAGCGGGAGGGGCCAAAAACATTCAGTACTTC. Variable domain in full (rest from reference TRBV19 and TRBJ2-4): DGGITQSPKYLFRKEGQNVTLSCEQNLNHDAMYWYRQDPGQGLRLIYYSQIVNDFQKGDIAEGYSVSREKKESFPLTVTSAQKNPTAFYLCASMGLAGGAKNIQYFGAGTRLSVL.

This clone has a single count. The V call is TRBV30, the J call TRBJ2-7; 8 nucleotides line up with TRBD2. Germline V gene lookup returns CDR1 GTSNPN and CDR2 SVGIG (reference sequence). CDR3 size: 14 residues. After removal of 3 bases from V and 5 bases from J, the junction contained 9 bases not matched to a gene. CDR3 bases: TGTGCCTGGAGGCAAATAGCGGGATCCCACGAGCAGTACTTC. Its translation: CAWRQIAGSHEQYF.

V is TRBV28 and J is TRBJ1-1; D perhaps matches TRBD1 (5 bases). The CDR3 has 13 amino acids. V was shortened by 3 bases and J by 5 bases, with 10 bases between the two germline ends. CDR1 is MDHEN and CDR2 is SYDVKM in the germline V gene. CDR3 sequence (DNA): TGTGCCAGCAGTTTGGAGGGGAGAACTGAAGCTTTCTTT. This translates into CASSLEGRTEAFF.

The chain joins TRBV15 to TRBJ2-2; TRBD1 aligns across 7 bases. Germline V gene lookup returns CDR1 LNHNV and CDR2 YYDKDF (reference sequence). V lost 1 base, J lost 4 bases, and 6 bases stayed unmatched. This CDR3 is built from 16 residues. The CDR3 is CATSRGQGVITGELFF. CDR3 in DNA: TGTGCCACCAGCAGAGGTCAGGGGGTTATCACCGGGGAGCTGTTTTTT.

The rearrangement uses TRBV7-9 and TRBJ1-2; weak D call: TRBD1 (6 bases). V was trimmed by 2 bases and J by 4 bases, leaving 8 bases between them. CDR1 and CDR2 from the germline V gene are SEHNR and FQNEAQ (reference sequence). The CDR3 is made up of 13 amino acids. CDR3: CASSLRDTYGYTF. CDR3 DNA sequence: TGTGCCAGCAGCTTAAGGGACACCTATGGCTACACCTTC. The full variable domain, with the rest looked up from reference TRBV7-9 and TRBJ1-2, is DTGVSQNPRHKITKRGQNVTFRCDPISEHNRLYWYRQTLGQGPEFLTYFQNEAQLEKSRLLSDRFSAERPKGSFSTLEIQRTEQGDSAMYLCASSLRDTYGYTFGSGTRLTVV.

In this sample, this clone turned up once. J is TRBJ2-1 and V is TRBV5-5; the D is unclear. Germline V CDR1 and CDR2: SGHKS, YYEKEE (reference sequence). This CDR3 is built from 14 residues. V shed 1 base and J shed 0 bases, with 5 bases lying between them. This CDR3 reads CASSLISSYNEQFF. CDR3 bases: TGTGCCAGCAGCTTGATTAGCTCCTACAATGAGCAGTTCTTC.

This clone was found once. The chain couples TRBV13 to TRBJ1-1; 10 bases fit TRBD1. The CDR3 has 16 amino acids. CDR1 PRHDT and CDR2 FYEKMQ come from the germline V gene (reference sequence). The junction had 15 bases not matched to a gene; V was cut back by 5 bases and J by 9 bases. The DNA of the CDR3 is TGTGCCAGCAGCGACCGGGACAGGGGAACAAAAAGCAAAGCTTTCTTT. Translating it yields CASSDRDRGTKSKAFF.

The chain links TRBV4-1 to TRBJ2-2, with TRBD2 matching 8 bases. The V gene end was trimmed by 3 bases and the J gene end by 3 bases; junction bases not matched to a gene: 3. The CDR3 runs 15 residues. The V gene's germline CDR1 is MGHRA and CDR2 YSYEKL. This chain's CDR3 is CASSHGLADTGELFF. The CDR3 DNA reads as TGCGCCAGCAGCCACGGACTAGCCGACACCGGGGAGCTGTTTTTT.

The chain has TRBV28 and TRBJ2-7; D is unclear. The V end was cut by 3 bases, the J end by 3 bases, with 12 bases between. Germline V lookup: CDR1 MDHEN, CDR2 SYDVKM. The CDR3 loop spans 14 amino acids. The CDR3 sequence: CASSFGQVHYEQYF. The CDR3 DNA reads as TGTGCCAGCAGTTTTGGGCAGGTCCACTACGAGCAGTACTTC.

The chain's CDR3 is CASSIVEINQPQHF. The CDR3 region has the DNA TGTGCCAGTAGTATTGTGGAAATCAATCAGCCCCAGCATTTT. The chain carries TRBV19 and TRBJ1-5, with D unclear. Trimming removed 3 bases from V and 3 bases from J, with 9 bases in between. Germline V lookup: CDR1 LNHDA, CDR2 SQIVND (reference sequence). The CDR3 sequence is 14 residues long.

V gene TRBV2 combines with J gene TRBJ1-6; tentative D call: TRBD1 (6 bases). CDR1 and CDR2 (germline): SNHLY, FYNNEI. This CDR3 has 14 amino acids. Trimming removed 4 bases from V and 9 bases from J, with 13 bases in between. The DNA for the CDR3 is TGTGCCAGCAGTGGAGACAGGTCCAGTTCACCCCTCCACTTT. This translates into CASSGDRSSSPLHF. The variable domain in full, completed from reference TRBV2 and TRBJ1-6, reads EPEVTQTPSHQVTQMGQEVILRCVPISNHLYFYWYRQILGQKVEFLVSFYNNEISEKSEIFDDQFSVERPDGSNFTLKIRSTKLEDSAMYFCASSGDRSSSPLHFGNGTRLTVT.

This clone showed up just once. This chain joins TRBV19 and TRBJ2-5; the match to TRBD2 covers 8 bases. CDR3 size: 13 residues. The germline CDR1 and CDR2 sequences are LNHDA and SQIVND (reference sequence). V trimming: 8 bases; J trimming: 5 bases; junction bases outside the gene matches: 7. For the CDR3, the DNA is TGTGCCAGTTACGGGGGGGCCGGGGAGACCCAGTACTTC. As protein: CASYGGAGETQYF.

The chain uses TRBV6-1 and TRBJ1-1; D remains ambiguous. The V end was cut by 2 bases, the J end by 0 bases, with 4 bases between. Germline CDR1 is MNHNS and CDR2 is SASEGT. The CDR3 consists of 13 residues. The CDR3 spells CASSESLNTEAFF. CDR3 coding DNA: TGTGCCAGCAGTGAATCTTTGAACACTGAAGCTTTCTTT.

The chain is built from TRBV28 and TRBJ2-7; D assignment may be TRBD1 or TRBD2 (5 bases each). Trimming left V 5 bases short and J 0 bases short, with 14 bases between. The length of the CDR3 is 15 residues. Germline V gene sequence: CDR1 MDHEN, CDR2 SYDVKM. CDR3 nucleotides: TGTGCCAGCAGTCGCACCCCCGGGACCTCCTACGAGCAGTACTTC. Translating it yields CASSRTPGTSYEQYF.

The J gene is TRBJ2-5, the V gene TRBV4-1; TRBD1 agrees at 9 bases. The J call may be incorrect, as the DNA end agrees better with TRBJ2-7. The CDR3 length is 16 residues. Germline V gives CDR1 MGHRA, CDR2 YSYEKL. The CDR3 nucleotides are TGCGCCAGCAGCCAAGAAACGACAGGGGGCTCCTACGAGCAGTACTTC. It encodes CASSQETTGGSYEQYF.

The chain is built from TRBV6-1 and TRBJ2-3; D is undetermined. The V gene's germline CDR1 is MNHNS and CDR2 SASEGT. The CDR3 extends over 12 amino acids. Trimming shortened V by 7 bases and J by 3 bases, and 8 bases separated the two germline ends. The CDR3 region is CASKEITDTQYF. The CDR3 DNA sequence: TGTGCCAGCAAAGAAATAACAGATACGCAGTATTTT.

The CDR3 DNA reads TGCGCCAGCGGCCTAGAAGCGGTATCCTACGAGCAGTACTTC. It encodes CASGLEAVSYEQYF. The chain is built from TRBV4-1 and TRBJ2-7, with D perhaps matching TRBD2 (5 bases). Between the trimmed V and J ends, which lost 8 bases and 1 base, there was a span of 15 bases. Germline V gene lookup returns CDR1 MGHRA and CDR2 YSYEKL. The CDR3 runs 14 residues.

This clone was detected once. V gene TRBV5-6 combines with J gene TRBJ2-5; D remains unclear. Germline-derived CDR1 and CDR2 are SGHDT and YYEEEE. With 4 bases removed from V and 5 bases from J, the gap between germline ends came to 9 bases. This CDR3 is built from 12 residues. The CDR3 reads CASSPGWETQYF. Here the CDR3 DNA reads TGTGCCAGCAGCCCCGGGTGGGAGACCCAGTACTTC.

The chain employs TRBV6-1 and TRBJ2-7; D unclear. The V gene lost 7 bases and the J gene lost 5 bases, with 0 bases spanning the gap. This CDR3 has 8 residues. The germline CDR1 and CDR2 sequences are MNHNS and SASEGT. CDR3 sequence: CASNEQYF. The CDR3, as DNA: TGTGCCAGCAACGAGCAGTACTTC.

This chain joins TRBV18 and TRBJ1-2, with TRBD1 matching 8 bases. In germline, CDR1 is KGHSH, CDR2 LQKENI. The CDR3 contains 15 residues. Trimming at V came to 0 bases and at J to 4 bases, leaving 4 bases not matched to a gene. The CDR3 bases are TGTGCCAGCTCACCACCGGGACAGGTGCCCTATGGCTACACCTTC. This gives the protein CASSPPGQVPYGYTF.

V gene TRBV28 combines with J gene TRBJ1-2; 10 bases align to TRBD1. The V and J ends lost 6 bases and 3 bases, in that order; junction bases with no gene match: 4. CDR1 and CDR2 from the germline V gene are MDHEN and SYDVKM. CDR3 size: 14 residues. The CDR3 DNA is TGTGCCAGCAGCATGACAGGGGGCTACTATGGCTACACCTTC. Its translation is CASSMTGGYYGYTF.

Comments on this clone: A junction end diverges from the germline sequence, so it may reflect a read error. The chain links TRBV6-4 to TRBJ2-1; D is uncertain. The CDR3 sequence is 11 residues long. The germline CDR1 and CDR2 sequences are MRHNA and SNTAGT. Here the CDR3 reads CSSSANGEQFF. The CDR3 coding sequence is TGTTCCAGCAGTGCTAATGGTGAGCAGTTCTTC.

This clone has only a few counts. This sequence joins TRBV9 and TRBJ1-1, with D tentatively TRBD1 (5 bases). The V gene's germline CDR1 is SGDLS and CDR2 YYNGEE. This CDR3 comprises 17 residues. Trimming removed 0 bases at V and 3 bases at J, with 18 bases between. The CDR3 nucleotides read TGTGCCAGCAGCGTAGCCGCAGGGACGTGGGGGGACACTGAAGCTTTCTTT. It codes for CASSVAAGTWGDTEAFF.

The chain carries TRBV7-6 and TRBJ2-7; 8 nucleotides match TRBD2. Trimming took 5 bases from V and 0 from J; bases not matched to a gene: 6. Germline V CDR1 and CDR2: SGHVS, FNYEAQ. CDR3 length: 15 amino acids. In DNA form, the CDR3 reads TGTGCCAGCAGCCGGACTAGCCAGTCCTCCTACGAGCAGTACTTC. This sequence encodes CASSRTSQSSYEQYF.

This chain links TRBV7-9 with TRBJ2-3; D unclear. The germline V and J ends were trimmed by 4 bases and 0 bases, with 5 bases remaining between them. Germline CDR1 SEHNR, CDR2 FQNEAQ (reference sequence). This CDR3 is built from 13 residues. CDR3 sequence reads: CASSSKSTDTQYF. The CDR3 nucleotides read TGTGCCAGCAGCTCTAAAAGCACAGATACGCAGTATTTT.

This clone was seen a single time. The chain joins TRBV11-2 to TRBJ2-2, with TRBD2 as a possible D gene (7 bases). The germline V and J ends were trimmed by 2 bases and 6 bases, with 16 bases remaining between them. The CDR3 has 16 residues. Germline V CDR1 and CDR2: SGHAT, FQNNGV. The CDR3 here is CASSLYEGGSPGELFF. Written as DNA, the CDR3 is TGTGCCAGCAGCTTATATGAGGGGGGGAGTCCCGGGGAGCTGTTTTTT.